This entry lists 2 T cell receptor beta chains sequenced from one sample in a study of cytomegalovirus exposure and HLA in healthy donors (dated by TCRdb to about 2017). Library method: the immunoSEQ multiplex PCR assay. In TCRdb, the immuneACCESS table is reduced to in-frame sequences with V and J assigned. These tables do not hold every clone; where another copy was compared, an unresolved V gene accounts for under half, and the others remain unexplained. Across this sample there are around 71,000 clones, with just under 95% seen only once. Of the sample, 1.2% to 1.5% is held by the ten largest clones. The sequenced sample was PBMCs. The receptors shown here come from a man between 18 and 29 years old in good health and CMV-seropositive.

This clone was seen once. This chain joins TRBV4-2 and TRBJ2-3, with 7 nucleotides matching TRBD2. CDR1 and CDR2 (germline): LGHNA, YNFKEQ. The V segment lost 0 bases and the J segment 0 bases; nucleotides outside the gene matches: 6. The CDR3 runs 17 residues. The CDR3, as DNA: TGTGCCAGCAGCCAAGATTTTCTAGCGGCTAGCACAGATACGCAGTATTTT. Protein sequence: CASSQDFLAASTDTQYF.

The chain combines TRBV5-1 with TRBJ2-7; 8 bases map to TRBD1. The CDR3 spans 12 residues. After removal of 5 bases from V and 3 bases from J, the junction contained 1 base not matched to a gene. Germline V gene data show CDR1 as SGHRS and CDR2 as YFSETQ. CDR3 sequence: CASRDRVYEQYF. In nucleotides, the CDR3 is TGCGCCAGCAGGGACAGGGTCTACGAGCAGTACTTC.